This T cell receptor beta chain was profiled in a study of shared clonotypes between healthy human individuals. On the study more broadly: A donor's plate count was three for CD4 naive and three for CD4 memory; CD8 naive had two and CD8 memory one.

V was clipped by 7 bases and J by 4 bases, with 11 bases between them. Germline CDR1 and CDR2: MNHNY and SVGAGI (reference sequence). The CDR3 spans 14 residues. A remark on this clone: The antigen is unknown.

Study-wide results and caveats: An expected dependence of interdonor clonotype sharing on sequencing depth was noted. Generation of non-shared clonotypes was less probable than generation of clonotypes shared by all four donors.

TCRdb keeps only in-frame clones here, not all; method: immunoSEQ multiplex PCR. The profile shows a few million clones, 90% to 97% of them singletons. Every one of the donors was a Caucasian adult that lived in Nashville, Tennessee. Sequencing was performed on naive CD4+ T cells sorted from blood. Described subset: CD45RA+ positively selected. The receptor's source is a man younger than 35 in good health. This chain uses TRBV6-6 with TRBJ1-6; no reliable D call. Here the CDR3 DNA reads TGTGCCAGCACCGCCGACTTATATAATTCACCCCTCCACTTT. Encoded protein: CASTADLYNSPLHF.